This TCR beta chain came from a study of CD8+CD57+ T cells in acquired aplastic anemia. Of note for this clonotype: The antigen remains undetermined.

General study findings and limits: Roughly 30 sequences, all CD8+ CDR3, were shared between patients and controls.

Genomic DNA acted as the template from which TCR beta VDJ combination and CDR3 sequence profiling were carried out. A single record per CDR3 protein comes from TCRdb applying MiXCR to the reads. In the table there are 40,000 or so distinct CDR3 sequences, around 76% of which are singletons. The sequenced sample consisted of sorted CD4+, CD8+, or CD8+CD57+ T cells (not recorded which) from PBMCs. The TCR was taken from a human donor in good health, serving as a control.

The CDR3 nucleotides are TGTGCCAGCAGCGTCTTGACAGGATCCGGTGGCTACACCTTC. It specifies CASSVLTGSGGYTF. This chain links TRBV9 with TRBJ1-2; tentatively, D is TRBD1 (6 bases). This CDR3 has 14 residues. The ends were cut back, 2 bases at V and 7 bases at J, with 15 bases in the middle. Germline CDR1 and CDR2: SGDLS and YYNGEE.